This TCR beta chain originates from a study of blood T cell repertoires in COVID-19. The wider study: Material from acute and convalescent COVID-19 was sourced from the United States, Italy and Spain. The cDNA or gDNA used as material had been derived from T cells, B-cell-depleted T cells, or PBMCs.

V lost 0 bases to trimming and J lost 7 bases; unmatched junction nucleotides: 2. CDR1 and CDR2 (germline): GTSNPN, SVGIG (reference sequence). This CDR3 comprises 14 residues. Original methodology: Scientists estimated how many nucleated cells there were by amplifying reference gene primers. Using immunoSEQ multiplex PCR, the repertoire was profiled, and TCRdb retains in-frame clones only, with some absent. V, J and clone size are those of that table, while D and trimming were read from the DNA. The repertoire holds roughly 49,000 clones, with roughly 89% as singletons. J is TRBJ1-6 and V is TRBV30; 8 bases align to TRBD1. This receptor was identified in a man between 45 and 60 years old with acute or convalescent COVID-19. Sample: peripheral blood. The CDR3 is CAWSVRQGNSPLHF. The CDR3 DNA reads TGTGCCTGGAGTGTGCGACAGGGGAATTCACCCCTCCACTTT.